The T cell receptor (beta chain) under discussion was sequenced for a study of T-cell reconstitution after alpha-beta-depleted transplantation in children. In the case of this clonotype: Its antigen is unidentified.

The study, taken as a whole, reports: The origin of alpha-beta T cells about two months after transplant was reportedly several hundred expanded graft clones. T-cell counts and diversity were attributed mostly to newly produced T cells one year after transplant.

Preparation of the TCRbeta library involved a method that used unique molecular identifiers. MiXCR, applied by TCRdb to the PCR reads, yields one record per CDR3 protein. The sample consists of about a million distinct CDR3 sequences, about 29% of them appearing once. This TCR was recovered from a boy younger than two who had a stem cell transplant for SCID, so the T cells may come from the graft donor. The specimen was PBMCs, mostly from graft donor cells, collected 360 days after TCRalphabeta/CD19-depleted stem cell transplant.

CDR3 protein: CASSYGYMNTEAFF. DNA of the CDR3: TGTGCCAGTAGTTACGGGTACATGAACACTGAAGCTTTCTTT. The gene calls are TRBV19 and TRBJ1-1; the D is unclear. Germline CDR1 reads LNHDA; CDR2 reads SQIVND (reference sequence). The CDR3 covers 14 residues. V was cut by 5 bases and J by 0 bases, with 10 bases left in between. The variable domain in full, with the rest retrieved from reference TRBV19 and TRBJ1-1, is DGGITQSPKYLFRKEGQNVTLSCEQNLNHDAMYWYRQDPGQGLRLIYYSQIVNDFQKGDIAEGYSVSREKKESFPLTVTSAQKNPTAFYLCASSYGYMNTEAFFGQGTRLTVV.